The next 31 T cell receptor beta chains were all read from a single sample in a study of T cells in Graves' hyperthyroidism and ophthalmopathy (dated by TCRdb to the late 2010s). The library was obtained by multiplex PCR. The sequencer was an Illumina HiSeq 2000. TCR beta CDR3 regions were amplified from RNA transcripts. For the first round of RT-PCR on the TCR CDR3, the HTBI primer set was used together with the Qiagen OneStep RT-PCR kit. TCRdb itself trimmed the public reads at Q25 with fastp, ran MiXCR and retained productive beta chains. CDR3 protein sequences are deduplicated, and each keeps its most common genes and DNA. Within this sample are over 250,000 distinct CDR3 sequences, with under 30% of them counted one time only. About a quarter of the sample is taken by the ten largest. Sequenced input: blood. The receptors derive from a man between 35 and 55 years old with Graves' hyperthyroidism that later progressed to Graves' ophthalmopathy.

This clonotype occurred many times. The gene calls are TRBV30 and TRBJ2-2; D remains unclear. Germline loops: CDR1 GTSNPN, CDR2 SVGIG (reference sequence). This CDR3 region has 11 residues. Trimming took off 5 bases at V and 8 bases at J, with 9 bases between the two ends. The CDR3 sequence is CAWAEQGELFF. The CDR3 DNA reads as TGTGCCTGGGCTGAGCAAGGGGAGCTGTTTTTT.

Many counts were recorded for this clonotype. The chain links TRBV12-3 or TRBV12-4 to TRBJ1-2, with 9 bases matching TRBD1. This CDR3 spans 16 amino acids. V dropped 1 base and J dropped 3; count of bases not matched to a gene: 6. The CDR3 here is CASSLGGTGGDYGYTF. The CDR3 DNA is TGTGCCAGCAGTTTAGGGGGCACAGGGGGCGACTATGGCTACACCTTC.

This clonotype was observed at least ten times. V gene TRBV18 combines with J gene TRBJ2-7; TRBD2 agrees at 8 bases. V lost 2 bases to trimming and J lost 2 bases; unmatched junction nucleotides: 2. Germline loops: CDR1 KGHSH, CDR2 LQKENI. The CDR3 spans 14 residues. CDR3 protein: CASSPGTSTYEQYF. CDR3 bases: TGTGCCAGCTCACCAGGGACTAGTACCTACGAGCAGTACTTC. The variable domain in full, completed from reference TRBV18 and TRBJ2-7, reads NAGVMQNPRHLVRRRGQEARLRCSPMKGHSHVYWYRQLPEEGLKFMVYLQKENIIDESGMPKERFSAEFPKEGPSILRIQQVVRGDSAAYFCASSPGTSTYEQYFGPGTRLTVT.

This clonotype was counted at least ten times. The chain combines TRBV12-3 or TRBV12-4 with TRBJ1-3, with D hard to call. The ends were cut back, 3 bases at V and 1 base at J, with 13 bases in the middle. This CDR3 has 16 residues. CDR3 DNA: TGTGCCAGCAGTTTTCGTCCAGCCCAATCTGGAAACACCATATATTTT. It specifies CASSFRPAQSGNTIYF.

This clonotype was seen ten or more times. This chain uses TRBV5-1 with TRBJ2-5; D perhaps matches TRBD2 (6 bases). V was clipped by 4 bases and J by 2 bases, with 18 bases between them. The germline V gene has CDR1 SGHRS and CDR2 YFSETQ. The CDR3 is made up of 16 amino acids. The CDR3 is CASSGATRGVQETQYF. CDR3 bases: TGCGCCAGCAGCGGGGCCACGCGGGGCGTACAAGAGACCCAGTACTTC.

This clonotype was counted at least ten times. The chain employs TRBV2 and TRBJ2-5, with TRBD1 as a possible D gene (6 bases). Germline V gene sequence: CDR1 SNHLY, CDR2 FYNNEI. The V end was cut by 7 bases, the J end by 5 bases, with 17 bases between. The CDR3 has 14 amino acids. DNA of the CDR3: TGTGCCAGCATCCGCCTTGGGGGCGGTGAGACCCAGTACTTC. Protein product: CASIRLGGGETQYF.

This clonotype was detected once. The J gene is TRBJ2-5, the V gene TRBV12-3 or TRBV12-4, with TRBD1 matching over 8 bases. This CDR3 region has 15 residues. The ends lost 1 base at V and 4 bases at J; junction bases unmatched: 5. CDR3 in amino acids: CASSLGRGQRETQYF. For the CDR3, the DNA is TGTGCCAGCAGTTTAGGCAGGGGGCAACGAGAGACCCAGTACTTC.

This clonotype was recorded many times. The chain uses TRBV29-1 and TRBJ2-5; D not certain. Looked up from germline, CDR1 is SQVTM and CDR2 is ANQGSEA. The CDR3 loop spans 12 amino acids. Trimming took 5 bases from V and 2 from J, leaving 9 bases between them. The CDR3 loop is CSVRPEQETQYF. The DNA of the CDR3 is TGCAGCGTTCGTCCAGAGCAAGAGACCCAGTACTTC.

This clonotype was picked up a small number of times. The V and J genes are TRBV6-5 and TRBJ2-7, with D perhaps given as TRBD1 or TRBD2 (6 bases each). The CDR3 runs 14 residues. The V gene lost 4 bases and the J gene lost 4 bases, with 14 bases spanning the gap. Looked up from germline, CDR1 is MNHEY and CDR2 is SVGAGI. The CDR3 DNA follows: TGTGCCAGCAGTTCGGGGGCGGGTGTATACGAGCAGTACTTC. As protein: CASSSGAGVYEQYF.

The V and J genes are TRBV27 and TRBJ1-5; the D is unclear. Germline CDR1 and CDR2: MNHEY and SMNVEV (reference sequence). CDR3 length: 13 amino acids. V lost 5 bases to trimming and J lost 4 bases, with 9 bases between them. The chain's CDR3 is CASSLNLNQPQHF. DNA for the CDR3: TGTGCCAGCAGTCTGAATTTAAATCAGCCCCAGCATTTT.

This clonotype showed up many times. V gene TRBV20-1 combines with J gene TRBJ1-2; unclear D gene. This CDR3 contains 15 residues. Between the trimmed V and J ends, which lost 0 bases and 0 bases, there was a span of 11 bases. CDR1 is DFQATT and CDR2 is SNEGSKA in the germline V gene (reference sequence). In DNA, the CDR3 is TGCAGTGCTAGAGATCAGGCGTTAGCTAACTATGGCTACACCTTC. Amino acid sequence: CSARDQALANYGYTF.

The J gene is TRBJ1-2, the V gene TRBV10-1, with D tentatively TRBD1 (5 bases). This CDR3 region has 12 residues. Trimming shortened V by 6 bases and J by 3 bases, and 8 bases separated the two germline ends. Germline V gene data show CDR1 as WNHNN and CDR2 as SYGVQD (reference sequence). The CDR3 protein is CASRQVDYGYTF. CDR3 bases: TGCGCCAGCAGACAGGTGGACTATGGCTACACCTTC.

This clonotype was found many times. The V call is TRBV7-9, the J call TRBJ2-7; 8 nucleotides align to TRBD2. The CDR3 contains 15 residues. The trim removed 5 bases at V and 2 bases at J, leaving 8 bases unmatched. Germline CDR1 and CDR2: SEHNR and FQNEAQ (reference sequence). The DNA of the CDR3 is TGTGCCAGCAGCGCCACTAGCGGAGCTACCTACGAGCAGTACTTC. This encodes CASSATSGATYEQYF.

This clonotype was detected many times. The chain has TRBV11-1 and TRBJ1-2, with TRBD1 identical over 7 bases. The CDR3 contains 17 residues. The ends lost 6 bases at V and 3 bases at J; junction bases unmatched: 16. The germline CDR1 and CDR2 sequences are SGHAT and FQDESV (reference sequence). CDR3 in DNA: TGTGCCAGCAGTCAGGACAGGCTCGGCACTCTAGACTATGGCTACACCTTC. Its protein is CASSQDRLGTLDYGYTF.

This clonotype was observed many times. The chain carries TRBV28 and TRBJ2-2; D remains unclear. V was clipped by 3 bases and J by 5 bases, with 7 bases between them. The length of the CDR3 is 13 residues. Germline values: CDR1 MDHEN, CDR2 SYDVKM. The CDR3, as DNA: TGTGCCAGCAGTTTTTTTGAAACCGGGGAGCTGTTTTTT. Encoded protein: CASSFFETGELFF.

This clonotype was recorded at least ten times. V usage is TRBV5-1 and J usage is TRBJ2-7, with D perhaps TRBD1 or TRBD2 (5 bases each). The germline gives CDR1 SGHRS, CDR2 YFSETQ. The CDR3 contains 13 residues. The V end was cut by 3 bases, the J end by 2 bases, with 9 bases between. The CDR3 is CASSSGDAYEQYF. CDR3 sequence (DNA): TGCGCCAGCAGCTCCGGGGACGCCTACGAGCAGTACTTC.

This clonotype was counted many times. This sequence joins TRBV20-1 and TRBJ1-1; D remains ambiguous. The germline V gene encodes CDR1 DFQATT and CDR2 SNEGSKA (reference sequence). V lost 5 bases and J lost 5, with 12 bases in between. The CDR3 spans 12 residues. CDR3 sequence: CSAWLGLTEAFF. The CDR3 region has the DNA TGCAGTGCTTGGCTAGGGCTAACTGAAGCTTTCTTT.

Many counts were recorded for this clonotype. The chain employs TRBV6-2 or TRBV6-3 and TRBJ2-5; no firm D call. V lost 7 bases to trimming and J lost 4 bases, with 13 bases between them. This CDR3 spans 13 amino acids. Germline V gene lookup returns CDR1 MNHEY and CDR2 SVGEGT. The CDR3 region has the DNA TGTGCCAGCATCATAAGGCTTGGAGAGACCCAGTACTTC. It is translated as CASIIRLGETQYF.

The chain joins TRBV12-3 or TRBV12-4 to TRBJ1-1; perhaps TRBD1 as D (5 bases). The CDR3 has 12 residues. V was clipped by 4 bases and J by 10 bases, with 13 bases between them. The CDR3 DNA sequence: TGTGCCAGCAGTTCCCGGGCCGGGGGAGCTTTCTTT. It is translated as CASSSRAGGAFF.

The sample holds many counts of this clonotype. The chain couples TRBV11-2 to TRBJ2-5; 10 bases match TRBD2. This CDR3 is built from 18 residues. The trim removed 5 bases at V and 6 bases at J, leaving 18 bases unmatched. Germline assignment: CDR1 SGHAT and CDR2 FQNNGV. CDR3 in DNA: TGTGCCAGCAGCCTAGGAAGGAGCGCTAGCGGGAGCCGGAAGACCCAGTACTTC. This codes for CASSLGRSASGSRKTQYF.

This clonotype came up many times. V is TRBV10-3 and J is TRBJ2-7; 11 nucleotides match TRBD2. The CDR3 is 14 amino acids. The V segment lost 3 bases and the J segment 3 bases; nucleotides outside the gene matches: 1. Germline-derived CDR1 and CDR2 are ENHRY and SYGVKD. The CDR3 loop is CAISEGTSGYEQYF. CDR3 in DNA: TGTGCCATCAGTGAAGGGACTAGCGGCTACGAGCAGTACTTC.

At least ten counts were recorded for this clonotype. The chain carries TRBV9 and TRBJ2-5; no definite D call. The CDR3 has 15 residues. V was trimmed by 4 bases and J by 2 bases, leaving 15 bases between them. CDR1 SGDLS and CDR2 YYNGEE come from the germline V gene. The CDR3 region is CASSPSWEPQETQYF. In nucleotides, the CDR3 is TGTGCCAGCAGCCCTAGTTGGGAACCGCAAGAGACCCAGTACTTC. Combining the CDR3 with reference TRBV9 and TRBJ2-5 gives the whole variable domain DSGVTQTPKHLITATGQRVTLRCSPRSGDLSVYWYQQSLDQGLQFLIQYYNGEERAKGNILERFSAQQFPDLHSELNLSSLELGDSALYFCASSPSWEPQETQYFGPGTRLLVL.

CDR3 residues: CASSWTGFNSEQYF. The CDR3 region has the DNA TGTGCCAGCAGCTGGACAGGCTTTAACTCCGAGCAGTACTTC. This chain connects TRBV6-1 to TRBJ2-7, with 7 nucleotides matching TRBD1. The germline V gene has CDR1 MNHNS and CDR2 SASEGT. Losses at the gene ends were 6 bases for V and 6 bases for J; bases not matched to a gene: 11. The CDR3 is made up of 14 amino acids.

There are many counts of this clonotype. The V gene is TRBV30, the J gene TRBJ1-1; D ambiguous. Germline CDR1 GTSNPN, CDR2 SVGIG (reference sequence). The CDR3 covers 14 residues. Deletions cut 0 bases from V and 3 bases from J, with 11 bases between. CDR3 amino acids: CAWSVYEDDTEAFF. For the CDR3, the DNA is TGTGCCTGGAGTGTATACGAGGACGACACTGAAGCTTTCTTT.

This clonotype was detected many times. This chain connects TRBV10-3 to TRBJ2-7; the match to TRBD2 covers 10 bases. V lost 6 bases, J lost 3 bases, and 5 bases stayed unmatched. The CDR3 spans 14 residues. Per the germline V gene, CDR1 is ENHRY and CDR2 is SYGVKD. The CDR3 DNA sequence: TGTGCCATCAGGAGGACTAGCGGTAACTACGAGCAGTACTTC. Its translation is CAIRRTSGNYEQYF.

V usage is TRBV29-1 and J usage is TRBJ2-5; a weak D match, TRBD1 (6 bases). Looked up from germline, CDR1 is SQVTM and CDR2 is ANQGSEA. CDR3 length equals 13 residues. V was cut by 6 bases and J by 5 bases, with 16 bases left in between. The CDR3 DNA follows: TGCAGCGTGGAACAGGGTCCAGGTGAGACCCAGTACTTC. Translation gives CSVEQGPGETQYF.

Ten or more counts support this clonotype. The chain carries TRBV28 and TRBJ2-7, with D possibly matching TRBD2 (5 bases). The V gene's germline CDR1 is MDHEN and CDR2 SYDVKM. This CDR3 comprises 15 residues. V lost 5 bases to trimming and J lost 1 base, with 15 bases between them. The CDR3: CASSPYGGRSYEQYF. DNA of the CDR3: TGTGCCAGCAGTCCTTATGGCGGGCGATCCTACGAGCAGTACTTC.

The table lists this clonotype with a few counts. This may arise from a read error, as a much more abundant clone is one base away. The CDR3 DNA reads TGCAGTGCAGGGCGGGAGGGCTCCTACGAGCAGTACTTC. Protein: CSAGREGSYEQYF. The rearrangement joins TRBV20-1 to TRBJ2-7; 9 bases are shared with TRBD2. With 6 bases clipped from V and 0 bases from J, the junction kept 3 bases outside the gene matches. CDR1 is DFQATT and CDR2 is SNEGSKA in the germline V gene (reference sequence). This CDR3 has 13 residues.

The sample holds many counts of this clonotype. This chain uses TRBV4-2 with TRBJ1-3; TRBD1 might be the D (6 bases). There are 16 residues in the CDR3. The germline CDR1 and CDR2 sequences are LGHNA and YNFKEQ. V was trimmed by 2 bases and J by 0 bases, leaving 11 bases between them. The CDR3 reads CASSQIQGISGNTIYF. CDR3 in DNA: TGTGCCAGCAGCCAAATTCAGGGGATCTCTGGAAACACCATATATTTT.

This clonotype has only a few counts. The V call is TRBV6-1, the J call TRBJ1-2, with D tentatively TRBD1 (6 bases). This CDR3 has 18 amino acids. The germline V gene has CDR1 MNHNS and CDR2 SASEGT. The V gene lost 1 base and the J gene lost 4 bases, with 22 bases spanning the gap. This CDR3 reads CASSEEEGVGGSTYGYTF. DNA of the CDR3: TGTGCCAGCAGTGAAGAGGAGGGGGTGGGCGGATCGACCTATGGCTACACCTTC.

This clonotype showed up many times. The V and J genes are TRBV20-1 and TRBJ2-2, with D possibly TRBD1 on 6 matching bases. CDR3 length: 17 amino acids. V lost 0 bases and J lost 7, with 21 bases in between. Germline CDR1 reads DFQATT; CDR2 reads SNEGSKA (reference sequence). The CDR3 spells CSARESQGFLLRGELFF. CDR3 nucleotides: TGCAGTGCTAGAGAGAGTCAGGGGTTTTTGCTGCGCGGGGAGCTGTTTTTT.